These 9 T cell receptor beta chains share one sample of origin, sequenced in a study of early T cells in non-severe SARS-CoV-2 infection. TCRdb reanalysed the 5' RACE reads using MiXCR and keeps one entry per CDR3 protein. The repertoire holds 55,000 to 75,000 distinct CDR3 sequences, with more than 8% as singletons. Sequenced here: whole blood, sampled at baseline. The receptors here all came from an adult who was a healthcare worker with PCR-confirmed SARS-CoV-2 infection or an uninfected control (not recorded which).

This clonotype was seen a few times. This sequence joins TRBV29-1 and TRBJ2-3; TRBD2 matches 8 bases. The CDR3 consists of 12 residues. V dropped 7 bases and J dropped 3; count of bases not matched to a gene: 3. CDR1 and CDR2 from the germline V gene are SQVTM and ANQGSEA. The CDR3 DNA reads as TGCAGCGCCGGGACTAGTACAGATACGCAGTATTTT. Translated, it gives CSAGTSTDTQYF.

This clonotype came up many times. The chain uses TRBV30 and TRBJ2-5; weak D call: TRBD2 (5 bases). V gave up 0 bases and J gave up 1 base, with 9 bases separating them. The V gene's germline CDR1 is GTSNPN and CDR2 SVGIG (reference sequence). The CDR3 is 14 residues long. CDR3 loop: CAWSVLGGQETQYF. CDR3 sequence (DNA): TGTGCCTGGAGTGTACTCGGAGGCCAAGAGACCCAGTACTTC.

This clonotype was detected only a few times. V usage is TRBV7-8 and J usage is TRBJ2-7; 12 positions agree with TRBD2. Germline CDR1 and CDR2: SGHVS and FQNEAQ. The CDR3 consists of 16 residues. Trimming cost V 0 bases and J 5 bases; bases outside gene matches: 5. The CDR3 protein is CASSLALAGGRHEQYF. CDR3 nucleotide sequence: TGTGCCAGCAGCTTAGCTCTAGCGGGAGGGCGCCACGAGCAGTACTTC.

As DNA, the CDR3 is TGTGCCAGCAGCTTAGAACCCACGAAAGGCGATACGCAGTATTTT. Amino acids: CASSLEPTKGDTQYF. The chain combines TRBV7-2 with TRBJ2-3; no clear D. V lost 1 base and J lost 6, with 14 bases in between. Germline CDR1 and CDR2: SGHTA and FQGNSA. The CDR3 is made up of 15 amino acids.

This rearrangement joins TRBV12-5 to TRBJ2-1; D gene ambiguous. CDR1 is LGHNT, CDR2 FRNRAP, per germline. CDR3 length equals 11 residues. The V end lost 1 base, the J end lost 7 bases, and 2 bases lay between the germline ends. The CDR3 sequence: CASGLGNEQFF. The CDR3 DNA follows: TGTGCTAGTGGTTTGGGGAATGAGCAGTTCTTC.

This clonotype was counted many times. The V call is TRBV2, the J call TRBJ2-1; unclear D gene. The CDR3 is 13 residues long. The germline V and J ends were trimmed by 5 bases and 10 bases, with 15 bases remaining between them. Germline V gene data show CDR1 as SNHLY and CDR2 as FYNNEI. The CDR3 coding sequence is TGTGCCAGCAGTAAGACCTTCTTGCGGGAGCAGTTCTTC. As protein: CASSKTFLREQFF. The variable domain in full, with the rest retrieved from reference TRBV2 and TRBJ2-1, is EPEVTQTPSHQVTQMGQEVILRCVPISNHLYFYWYRQILGQKVEFLVSFYNNEISEKSEIFDDQFSVERPDGSNFTLKIRSTKLEDSAMYFCASSKTFLREQFFGPGTRLTVL.

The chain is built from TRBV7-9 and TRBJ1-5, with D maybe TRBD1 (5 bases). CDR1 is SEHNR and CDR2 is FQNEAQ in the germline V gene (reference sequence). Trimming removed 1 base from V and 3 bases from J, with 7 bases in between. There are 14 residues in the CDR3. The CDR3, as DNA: TGTGCCAGCAGCTTAGACAGGACCAATCAGCCCCAGCATTTT. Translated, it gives CASSLDRTNQPQHF.

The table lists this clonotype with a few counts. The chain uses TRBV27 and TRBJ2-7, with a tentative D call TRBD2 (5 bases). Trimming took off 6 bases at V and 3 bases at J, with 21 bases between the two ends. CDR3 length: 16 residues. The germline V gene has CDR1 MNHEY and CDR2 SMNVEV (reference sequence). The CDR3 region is CASSPPSRAGSYEQYF. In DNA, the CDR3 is TGTGCCAGCAGCCCCCCCTCCCGAGCTGGGAGCTACGAGCAGTACTTC.

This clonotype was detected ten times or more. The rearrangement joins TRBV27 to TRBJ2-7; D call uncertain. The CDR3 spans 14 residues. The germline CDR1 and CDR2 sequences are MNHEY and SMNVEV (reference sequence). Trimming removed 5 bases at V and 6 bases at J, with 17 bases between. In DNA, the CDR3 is TGTGCCAGCAGTCTCCAAAGTCTGCGTGGCGAGCAGTACTTC. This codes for CASSLQSLRGEQYF.